This TCR beta chain comes out of a study of identical twins (TCRdb year 2016). About the full investigation: TCR alpha and beta repertoires from monozygotic twins, unrelated adults of various ages and cord blood were deep-sequenced to test whether fetal clonotypes persist. To rule out contamination, the twin experiments were replicated at different times with different library preparation protocols.

The paper as a whole reports these results and caveats: Because the same donors could not be followed over many years, the conclusions relied on cross-sectional statistical analysis. Compared with coincidental sharing between unrelated individuals, out-of-frame TCR alpha sequences shared between twins had an excess of sequences with low generation probability. Recombination models systematically underestimated out-of-frame TCR alpha sharing in monozygotic twins but agreed with sharing between unrelated individuals. Fewer insertions were carried by abundant cord blood beta clonotypes, a similar but weaker trend appeared in young adult naive repertoires, and no such trend appeared in memory repertoires. Zero-insertion analyses could be partly confounded by invariant T cells such as MAIT and iNKT, although diverse VJ usage argued against such confounding for most clonotypes. A weaker excess of twin sharing was found in beta out-of-frame sequences because the signal-to-noise ratio was lowered by fewer shared sequences.

The CDR3 holds 15 amino acids from the cysteine to the phenylalanine. Kept here is only the CDR3 DNA, which spans 45 bases and is read in frame from base 1. V ends up 1 base short and J 4 bases short, with an unmatched junction base count of 4. CDR1 and CDR2 are drawn from the germline V gene: SGHTA, FQGNSA. Every donor was a healthy Caucasian. Three pairs of female monozygotic twins, all aged about 18 to 30 years, were included in the twin cohort. Peripheral blood mononuclear cells were the source from which RNA for the TCR libraries was isolated. For this clonotype: Its antigen has not been determined. Base qualities were left out, and no much larger clone turns up one base away.

The library was built by means of 5' RACE. The run used an Illumina HiSeq 2000. Template switching introduced a universal primer binding site; the final cDNA contained a unique molecular identifier, enabling accurate counting of TCR cDNA molecules. Specific primers in the conserved constant-segment region were used to synthesize first-strand cDNA for TCR alpha and beta chains. To control for contamination, every cDNA library carried two barcodes: a SMART-Mk sample barcode plus Illumina barcodes. TruSeq adapter sequences along with Illumina sample barcodes were introduced in two successive PCR steps. Sequencing of the TCR alpha and beta cDNA libraries was done on the Illumina HiSeq platform using custom primers. In the source study's methods: Unique molecular identifiers were extracted from raw reads with MiGEC, and CDR3 positions were determined with MiXCR. For each individual, recombination models were inferred using an EM algorithm with the repgenHMM and IGoR tools. The analysis of shared clonotypes was done with the tcR package in R, with sharing normalized by the product of cloneset sizes. To study raw recombination without the effects of thymic and clonal selection, out-of-frame nonproductive sequences were analyzed. The public reads were run again by TCRdb, first through fastp at Q25 and then through MiXCR, and only productive beta chains were kept. Each entry is one CDR3 protein sequence, shown with its most common DNA and genes. In this record, the V and J calls reflect TCRdb's handling and not the investigators' own analysis. Counted in this sample were fewer than 650,000 distinct CDR3 sequences; 9% to 10% of them appeared once. The ten most abundant clones make up approximately 3.2% of the sample.

This sample was also put to use in a study of yellow fever vaccine responses in identical twins. The second investigation adds: The authors reported that the T cell response to vaccination in identical twins appeared partly convergent and partly personalized. The study precisely tracked vaccine-responding T cell clones in identical twins.

The clonotype originates from a woman under 30 in good health. The sample consisted of PBMCs. The receptor chain draws on TRBV7-2 and TRBJ2-1; 7 nucleotides in the junction match TRBD1. The CDR3 sequence is CASSLGDSNYNEQFF. The base sequence is TGTGCCAGCAGCTTAGGGGACAGCAATTACAATGAGCAGTTCTTC.